The 6 T cell receptor beta chains below all came from one sample that was sequenced in a study of neoadjuvant anti-PD-1 for oral cavity cancer. Profiled with immunoSEQ multiplex PCR; TCRdb holds only in-frame clones, not every one. The table has around 13,000 clones, about 62% seen once. This specimen was PBMCs, taken before nivolumab (anti-PD-1) treatment. All receptors derive from a person aged 40-85 years with oral cavity squamous cell carcinoma.

This clone was detected only once. This chain joins TRBV15 and TRBJ1-1; D is uncertain. The CDR3 contains 16 residues. Trimming removed 3 bases at V and 0 bases at J, with 14 bases between. Per the germline V gene, CDR1 is LNHNV and CDR2 is YYDKDF (reference sequence). The CDR3 DNA sequence: TGTGCCACCAGCAGGGGAGGAGTTTGGGTGAACACTGAAGCTTTCTTT. Translation: CATSRGGVWVNTEAFF.

The genes are TRBV10-3 and TRBJ1-2, with 10 bases matching TRBD1. CDR1 and CDR2 from the germline V gene are ENHRY and SYGVKD. The trim removed 4 bases at V and 10 bases at J, leaving 6 bases unmatched. The CDR3 consists of 13 residues. The CDR3 is CAISADRGRDYTF. The DNA for the CDR3 is TGTGCCATCAGTGCCGACAGGGGGCGCGACTACACCTTC.

CDR3 nucleotide sequence: TGTGCCAGCAGCGAGTTCGTCGGACAGCCCCAGCATTTT. Amino acid sequence: CASSEFVGQPQHF. The chain recombines TRBV9 with TRBJ1-5; D gene unclear. Germline assignment: CDR1 SGDLS and CDR2 YYNGEE. V was clipped by 3 bases and J by 7 bases, with 11 bases between them. The CDR3 spans 13 residues. Together with reference TRBV9 and TRBJ1-5, the CDR3 gives the full variable domain: DSGVTQTPKHLITATGQRVTLRCSPRSGDLSVYWYQQSLDQGLQFLIQYYNGEERAKGNILERFSAQQFPDLHSELNLSSLELGDSALYFCASSEFVGQPQHFGDGTRLSIL.

The chain joins TRBV9 to TRBJ2-1, with TRBD2 matching over 14 bases. Germline trimming cut 3 bases from V and 8 bases from J; bases unmatched to any gene: 7. The CDR3 has 16 amino acids. The germline V gene has CDR1 SGDLS and CDR2 YYNGEE. For the CDR3, the DNA is TGTGCCAGCAGCGCCCTCGGGACTAGCGGGAGCCATGAGCAGTTCTTC. Translating it yields CASSALGTSGSHEQFF.

V gene TRBV5-4 combines with J gene TRBJ2-7, with 7 bases lining up with TRBD2. This CDR3 region has 14 residues. The V and J ends lost 0 bases and 0 bases, in that order; junction bases with no gene match: 0. CDR1 SGHNT and CDR2 YYREEE come from the germline V gene (reference sequence). This CDR3 is CASSLGGGSYEQYF. The DNA of the CDR3 is TGTGCCAGCAGCTTGGGCGGGGGCTCCTACGAGCAGTACTTC.

In its sample, this clone was seen once. J is TRBJ2-5 and V is TRBV7-2, with 11 bases that match TRBD2. Germline CDR1 SGHTA, CDR2 FQGNSA. The CDR3 consists of 14 residues. V gave up 5 bases and J gave up 2 bases; unmatched junction bases: 1. CDR3 protein: CASSRTSGQETQYF. The CDR3 nucleotides are TGTGCCAGCAGCCGGACTAGCGGGCAAGAGACCCAGTACTTC.